This T cell receptor (beta chain) was observed in a study of OX40 agonist ivuxolimab in advanced cancers. Across the study: Dose-escalation patients' cancers were hepatocellular carcinoma, melanoma, renal cell or head and neck cancer.

This CDR3 contains 15 residues. V shed 6 bases, J shed 3 bases, and the junction held 11 bases outside the gene matches. Per the germline V gene, CDR1 is PRHDT and CDR2 is FYEKMQ (reference sequence). Produced via immunoSEQ multiplex PCR; TCRdb's table is partial and in-frame only. The table lists 20,000 to 30,000 clones, more than 70% of them singletons. The gene calls are TRBV13 and TRBJ2-7, with 7 nucleotides matching TRBD1. The receptor's source is an adult with an advanced solid tumor such as melanoma, head and neck, liver or kidney cancer. Sequences were derived from CD4+ or CD8+ T cells sorted from blood, sampled in a trial of the OX40 agonist ivuxolimab. CDR3 DNA: TGTGCCAGCAGTTACCCTTCAGGGGGATACTACGAGCAGTACTTC. It yields the protein CASSYPSGGYYEQYF.